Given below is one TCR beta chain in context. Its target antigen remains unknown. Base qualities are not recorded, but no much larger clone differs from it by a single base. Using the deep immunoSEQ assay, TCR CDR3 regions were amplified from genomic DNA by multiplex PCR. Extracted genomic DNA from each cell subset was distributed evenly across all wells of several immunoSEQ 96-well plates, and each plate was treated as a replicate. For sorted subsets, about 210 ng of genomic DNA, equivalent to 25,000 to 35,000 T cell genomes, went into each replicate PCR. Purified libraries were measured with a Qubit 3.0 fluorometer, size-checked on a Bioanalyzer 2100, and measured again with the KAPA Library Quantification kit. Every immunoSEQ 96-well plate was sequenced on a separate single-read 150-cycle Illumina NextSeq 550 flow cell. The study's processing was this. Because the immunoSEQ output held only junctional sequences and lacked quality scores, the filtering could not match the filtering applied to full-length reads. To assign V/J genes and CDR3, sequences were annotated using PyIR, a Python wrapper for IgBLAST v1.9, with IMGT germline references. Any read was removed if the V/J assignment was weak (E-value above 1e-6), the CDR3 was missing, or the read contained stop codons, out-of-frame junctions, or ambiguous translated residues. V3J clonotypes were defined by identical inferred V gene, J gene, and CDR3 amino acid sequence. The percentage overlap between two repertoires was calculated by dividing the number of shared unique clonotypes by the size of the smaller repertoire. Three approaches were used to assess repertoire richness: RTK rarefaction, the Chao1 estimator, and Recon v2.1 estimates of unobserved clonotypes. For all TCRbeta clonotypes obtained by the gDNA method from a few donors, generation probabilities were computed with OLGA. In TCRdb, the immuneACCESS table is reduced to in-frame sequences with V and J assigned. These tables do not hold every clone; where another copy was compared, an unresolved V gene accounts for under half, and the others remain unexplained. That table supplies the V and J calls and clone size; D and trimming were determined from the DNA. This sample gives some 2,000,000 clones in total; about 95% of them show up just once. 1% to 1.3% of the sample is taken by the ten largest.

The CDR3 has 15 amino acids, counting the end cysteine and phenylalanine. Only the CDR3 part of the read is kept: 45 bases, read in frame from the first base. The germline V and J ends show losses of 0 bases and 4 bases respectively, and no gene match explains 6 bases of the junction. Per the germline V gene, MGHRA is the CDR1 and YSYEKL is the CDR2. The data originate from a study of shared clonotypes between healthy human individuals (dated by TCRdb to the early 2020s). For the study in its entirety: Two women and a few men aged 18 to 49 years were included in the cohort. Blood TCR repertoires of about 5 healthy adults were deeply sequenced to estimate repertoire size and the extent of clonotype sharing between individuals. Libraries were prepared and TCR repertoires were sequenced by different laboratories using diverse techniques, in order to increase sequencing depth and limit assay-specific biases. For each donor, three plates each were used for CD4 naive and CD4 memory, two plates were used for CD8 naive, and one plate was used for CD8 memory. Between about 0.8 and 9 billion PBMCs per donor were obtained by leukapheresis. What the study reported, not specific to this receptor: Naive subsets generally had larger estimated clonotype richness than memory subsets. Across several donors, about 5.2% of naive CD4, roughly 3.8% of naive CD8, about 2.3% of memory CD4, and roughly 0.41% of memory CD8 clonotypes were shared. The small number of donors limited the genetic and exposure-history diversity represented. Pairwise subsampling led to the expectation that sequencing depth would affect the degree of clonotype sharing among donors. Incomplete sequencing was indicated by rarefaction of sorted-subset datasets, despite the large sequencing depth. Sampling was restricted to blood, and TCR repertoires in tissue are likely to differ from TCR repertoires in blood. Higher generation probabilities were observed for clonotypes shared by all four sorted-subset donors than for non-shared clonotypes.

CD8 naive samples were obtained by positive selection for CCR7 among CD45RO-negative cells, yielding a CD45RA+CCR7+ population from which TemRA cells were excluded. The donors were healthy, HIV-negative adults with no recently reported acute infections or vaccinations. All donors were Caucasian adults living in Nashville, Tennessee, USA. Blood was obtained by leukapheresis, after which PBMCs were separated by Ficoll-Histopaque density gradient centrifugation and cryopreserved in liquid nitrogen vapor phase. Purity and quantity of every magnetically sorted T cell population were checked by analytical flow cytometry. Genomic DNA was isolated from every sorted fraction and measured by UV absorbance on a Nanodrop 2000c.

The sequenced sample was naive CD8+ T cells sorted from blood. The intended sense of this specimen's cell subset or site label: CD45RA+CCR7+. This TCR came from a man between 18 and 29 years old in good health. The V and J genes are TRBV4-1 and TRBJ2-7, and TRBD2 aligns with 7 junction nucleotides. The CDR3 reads CASSQEGIGGYEQYF. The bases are TGCGCCAGCAGCCAAGAGGGGATCGGGGGGTACGAGCAGTACTTC.